The next 18 T cell receptor beta chains were all read from a single sample in a study of blood T cell repertoires in COVID-19. Some clones are missing from TCRdb's copy, which holds only in-frame ones; the method was immunoSEQ multiplex PCR. Of about 220,000 clones in the sample, 82% were seen once. Material: PBMCs or T cells enriched from blood (not recorded which). These receptor sequences come from a woman aged 55-70 years who had recovered from COVID-19.

The rearrangement uses TRBV27 and TRBJ2-7; TRBD1 agrees at 7 bases. Germline lookup yields CDR1 MNHEY and CDR2 SMNVEV (reference sequence). The trim removed 2 bases at V and 3 bases at J, leaving 7 bases unmatched. The CDR3 is 15 amino acids. The CDR3 loop is CASSLKGQGVYEQYF. As DNA, the CDR3 is TGTGCCAGCAGTTTAAAAGGGCAGGGGGTCTACGAGCAGTACTTC.

V gene TRBV6-7 combines with J gene TRBJ1-2, with 8 bases lining up with TRBD1. TRBV6-7 falls under the ORF class, with uncertain function. The CDR3 length is 15 residues. V lost 2 bases to trimming and J lost 4 bases; unmatched junction nucleotides: 6. CDR3 DNA: TGTGCCAGCAGTTACCCAGGACAGGGCGGCTATGGCTACACCTTC. Its translation: CASSYPGQGGYGYTF.

The chain recombines TRBV9 with TRBJ2-3; 7 bases are shared with TRBD1. The CDR3 is made up of 15 amino acids. CDR1 SGDLS and CDR2 YYNGEE come from the germline V gene. V was pared by 4 bases and J by 5 bases, with 10 bases of the junction left unmatched. For the CDR3, the DNA is TGTGCCAGCAGCATCCGACAGGGAAAGGAAGATACGCAGTATTTT. Its protein is CASSIRQGKEDTQYF. Using reference TRBV9 and TRBJ2-3 for the parts outside the CDR3, the full variable domain is DSGVTQTPKHLITATGQRVTLRCSPRSGDLSVYWYQQSLDQGLQFLIQYYNGEERAKGNILERFSAQQFPDLHSELNLSSLELGDSALYFCASSIRQGKEDTQYFGPGTRLTVL.

The CDR3 is CASSAGQMSSGNTIYF. CDR3 in DNA: TGTGCCAGCAGTGCCGGACAGATGAGCTCTGGAAACACCATATATTTT. The rearrangement joins TRBV6-1 to TRBJ1-3; D perhaps matches TRBD1 (6 bases). V was cut by 4 bases and J by 0 bases, with 13 bases left in between. This CDR3 region has 16 residues. Germline values: CDR1 MNHNS, CDR2 SASEGT.

The chain uses TRBV3-1 (or the pseudogene TRBV3-2) and TRBJ1-4; 10 nucleotides align to TRBD1. The germline CDR1 and CDR2 sequences are LGHDT and YNNKEL (reference sequence). Losses at the gene ends were 3 bases for V and 2 bases for J; bases not matched to a gene: 12. The CDR3 contains 19 residues. CDR3 sequence: CASSQVGRQGARTNEKLFF. The CDR3 DNA reads TGTGCCAGCAGCCAGGTCGGCCGACAGGGGGCCAGGACTAATGAAAAACTGTTTTTT.

A single count supports this clone. This CDR3 is also generated by other DNA sequences in the sample. The CDR3 coding sequence is TGTGCCAGCAGTTTCTACACAGATACGCAGTATTTT. It translates to CASSFYTDTQYF. J is TRBJ2-3 and V is TRBV12-3 or TRBV12-4, with D hard to call. Trimming left V 3 bases short and J 2 bases short, with 3 bases between. The CDR3 is made up of 12 amino acids.

The chain has TRBV19 and TRBJ1-1, with TRBD1 matching over 7 bases. Germline V gene sequence: CDR1 LNHDA, CDR2 SQIVND (reference sequence). Germline trimming cut 7 bases from V and 3 bases from J; bases unmatched to any gene: 2. This CDR3 spans 12 amino acids. CDR3 nucleotide sequence: TGTGCCAGTAACAGGGGTTACACTGAAGCTTTCTTT. It specifies CASNRGYTEAFF.

The chain joins TRBV11-2 to TRBJ2-3; D remains ambiguous. Per the germline V gene, CDR1 is SGHAT and CDR2 is FQNNGV. CDR3 length equals 15 residues. V lost 3 bases and J 1 base, leaving 11 bases between the germline ends. This chain's CDR3 is CASSFPAARTDTQYF. CDR3 DNA: TGTGCCAGCAGCTTCCCGGCGGCACGCACAGATACGCAGTATTTT.

The J gene is TRBJ2-7, the V gene TRBV19; 9 positions match TRBD2. The CDR3 has 15 residues. V dropped 1 base and J dropped 2; count of bases not matched to a gene: 3. CDR1 LNHDA and CDR2 SQIVND come from the germline V gene (reference sequence). The CDR3 DNA reads TGTGCCAGTAGTATAGGAGCGGGAGGTCCCTACGAGCAGTACTTC. Protein sequence: CASSIGAGGPYEQYF.

The chain joins TRBV5-1 to TRBJ1-1; TRBD1 agrees at 7 bases. Germline CDR1 and CDR2: SGHRS and YFSETQ. V lost 4 bases, J lost 3 bases, and 6 bases stayed unmatched. The CDR3 length is 14 residues. For the CDR3, the DNA is TGCGCCAGCAGCCGCCGGCAGGGGGACACTGAAGCTTTCTTT. Its translation: CASSRRQGDTEAFF.

The gene calls are TRBV5-6 and TRBJ1-5; D ambiguous. Germline-derived CDR1 and CDR2 are SGHDT and YYEEEE. This CDR3 has 12 residues. V was trimmed by 5 bases and J by 2 bases, leaving 5 bases between them. This CDR3 is CASRQGNQPQHF. In DNA, the CDR3 is TGTGCCAGCAGGCAGGGCAATCAGCCCCAGCATTTT.

This chain uses TRBV4-2 with TRBJ1-4; possibly TRBD1 for D (5 bases). This CDR3 has 14 residues. Between the trimmed V and J ends, which lost 2 bases and 8 bases, there was a span of 12 bases. Germline CDR1 and CDR2: LGHNA and YNFKEQ. The CDR3 bases are TGTGCCAGCAGCCAACAGGGAGGAGACGAAAAACTGTTTTTT. Translation gives CASSQQGGDEKLFF.

This clone was observed a few times. The J gene is TRBJ2-2, the V gene TRBV10-1; 7 bases map to TRBD1. J lost 6 bases, V lost 2 bases, and 12 bases had no gene match. This CDR3 has 17 amino acids. Germline loops: CDR1 WNHNN, CDR2 SYGVQD (reference sequence). The DNA of the CDR3 is TGCGCCAGCAGTGAGGCCGAGACAGGGTTCTCGGCCGGGGAGCTGTTTTTT. Its translation: CASSEAETGFSAGELFF.

V is TRBV6-5 and J is TRBJ2-1; no clear D gene. Trimming stripped 0 bases from V and 6 bases from J, with 9 bases between. Per the germline V gene, CDR1 is MNHEY and CDR2 is SVGAGI. The CDR3 is 14 residues long. The CDR3 DNA reads TGTGCCAGCAGTTACTCGAACTGGGCCAATGAGCAGTTCTTC. The encoded protein is CASSYSNWANEQFF.

V usage is TRBV15 and J usage is TRBJ1-5, with a weak D call TRBD1 (6 bases). Trimming removed 3 bases at V and 0 bases at J, with 15 bases between. Germline CDR1 LNHNV, CDR2 YYDKDF (reference sequence). The CDR3 runs 17 residues. As DNA, the CDR3 is TGTGCCACCAGCAGCGGGGACACTGGATATAGCAATCAGCCCCAGCATTTT. It is translated as CATSSGDTGYSNQPQHF.

This clone was recorded once. The CDR3 DNA reads TGCGCCAGCAGCTTGCAGGGTCAGGTTCATTCACCCCTCCACTTT. It yields the protein CASSLQGQVHSPLHF. The chain joins TRBV5-1 to TRBJ1-6; D possibly corresponds to TRBD1 (5 bases). Trimming removed 1 base from V and 8 bases from J, with 13 bases in between. This CDR3 is built from 15 residues. In germline, CDR1 is SGHRS, CDR2 YFSETQ. The full variable domain, its missing parts supplied by reference TRBV5-1 and TRBJ1-6, is KAGVTQTPRYLIKTRGQQVTLSCSPISGHRSVSWYQQTPGQGLQFLFEYFSETQRNKGNFPGRFSGRQFSNSRSEMNVSTLELGDSALYLCASSLQGQVHSPLHFGNGTRLTVT.

This sequence joins TRBV7-9 and TRBJ1-3; D unresolved. Per the germline V gene, CDR1 is SEHNR and CDR2 is FQNEAQ (reference sequence). CDR3 length: 14 amino acids. V lost 6 bases to trimming and J lost 4 bases, with 13 bases between them. In nucleotides, the CDR3 is TGTGCCAGCAGTTCTGACATTGGAGGAAACACCATATATTTT. It translates to CASSSDIGGNTIYF. The whole variable domain, filled in from reference TRBV7-9 and TRBJ1-3, reads DTGVSQNPRHKITKRGQNVTFRCDPISEHNRLYWYRQTLGQGPEFLTYFQNEAQLEKSRLLSDRFSAERPKGSFSTLEIQRTEQGDSAMYLCASSSDIGGNTIYFGEGSWLTVV.

The V gene is TRBV4-3, the J gene TRBJ2-2; D is unresolved. Trimming took 1 base from V and 6 from J, leaving 6 bases between them. The length of the CDR3 is 13 residues. CDR1 LGHNA and CDR2 YSLEER come from the germline V gene. The CDR3, as DNA: TGCGCCAGCAGCCAAGTGCCGGCCGGGGAGCTGTTTTTT. It encodes CASSQVPAGELFF.